The 17 T cell receptor beta chains given below trace back to one sample, sequenced in a study of PD-L1 blockade in urothelial cancer. Profiled with immunoSEQ multiplex PCR; TCRdb holds only in-frame clones, not every one. The sample yields approximately 70,000 clones, about 89% seen once. The sample here was PBMCs, taken around atezolizumab (anti-PD-L1) treatment. Receptors were obtained from a man aged 60-69 years with urothelial cancer.

This clone was seen only a few times. The genes are TRBV27 and TRBJ2-7; TRBD2 matches at 10 bases. In germline, CDR1 is MNHEY, CDR2 SMNVEV (reference sequence). V lost 5 bases, J lost 5 bases, and 9 bases stayed unmatched. The CDR3 length is 15 residues. In DNA, the CDR3 is TGTGCCAGCAGTGGACCGGGACTAGCGAGCGACGAGCAGTACTTC. Translated, it gives CASSGPGLASDEQYF.

The chain links TRBV28 to TRBJ2-4; perhaps TRBD1 as D (6 bases). Trimming took 4 bases from V and 0 from J, leaving 10 bases between them. CDR1 is MDHEN and CDR2 is SYDVKM in the germline V gene. This CDR3 spans 15 amino acids. The CDR3 loop is CASSSGQLAKNIQYF. The CDR3 DNA sequence: TGTGCCAGCAGTTCCGGACAGTTAGCCAAAAACATTCAGTACTTC.

This sequence joins TRBV19 and TRBJ2-3, with 7 nucleotides matching TRBD1. The junction had 2 bases not matched to a gene; V was cut back by 5 bases and J by 0 bases. Germline-derived CDR1 and CDR2 are LNHDA and SQIVND (reference sequence). This CDR3 has 14 amino acids. CDR3 residues: CASSQQGSTDTQYF. The CDR3 DNA follows: TGTGCCAGTAGTCAACAGGGGAGCACAGATACGCAGTATTTT.

The chain uses TRBV5-1 and TRBJ1-4, with D possibly being TRBD1 (6 bases). This CDR3 has 15 residues. Germline-derived CDR1 and CDR2 are SGHRS and YFSETQ. V lost 0 bases and J 8 bases, leaving 14 bases between the germline ends. DNA for the CDR3: TGCGCCAGCAGCTTGGAAACCGGGAGGGGGGAAAAACTGTTTTTT. It specifies CASSLETGRGEKLFF.

This clone is a singleton in its sample. This chain links TRBV7-9 with TRBJ1-3; no firm D call. The length of the CDR3 is 15 residues. CDR1 and CDR2 from the germline V gene are SEHNR and FQNEAQ (reference sequence). Here the CDR3 reads CGSGGREVSGNTIYF. The CDR3 DNA reads TGTGGTTCTGGAGGGCGTGAGGTCTCTGGAAACACCATATATTTT.

The chain has TRBV6-6 and TRBJ1-2; TRBD1 might be the D (6 bases). CDR3 size: 14 residues. Germline CDR1 MNHNY, CDR2 SVGAGI (reference sequence). Between the trimmed V and J ends, which lost 4 bases and 5 bases, there was a span of 14 bases. CDR3 loop: CASSFTGSRYGYTF. The CDR3 DNA sequence: TGTGCCAGCAGTTTTACAGGGTCTAGGTATGGCTACACCTTC.

In nucleotides, the CDR3 is TGCGCCAGCCGACAGTCCAGGGTGAATGAAAAACTGTTTTTT. Encoded protein: CASRQSRVNEKLFF. The gene calls are TRBV10-2 and TRBJ1-4, with D possibly matching TRBD1 (5 bases). The CDR3 is made up of 14 amino acids. The germline V gene encodes CDR1 WSHSY and CDR2 SAAADI. V lost 8 bases, J lost 5 bases, and 15 bases lay in between.

The J gene is TRBJ1-2, the V gene TRBV4-1; tentatively, D is TRBD1 (6 bases). Trimming took 0 bases from V and 4 from J, leaving 15 bases between them. CDR1 and CDR2 from the germline V gene are MGHRA and YSYEKL. The length of the CDR3 is 16 residues. Written as DNA, the CDR3 is TGCGCCAGCAGCCAAGATAGCGGGGGCTTTGGCTATGGCTACACCTTC. Translation: CASSQDSGGFGYGYTF.

The V and J genes are TRBV10-3 and TRBJ1-2, with D possibly being TRBD1 (5 bases). Germline assignment: CDR1 ENHRY and CDR2 SYGVKD. The CDR3 is made up of 13 amino acids. V shed 4 bases and J shed 5 bases, with 11 bases lying between them. The CDR3 sequence is CAISGGGGYGYTF. The CDR3 nucleotides are TGTGCCATCAGTGGAGGCGGGGGATATGGCTACACCTTC.

This chain connects TRBV11-2 to TRBJ1-1, with 9 positions matching TRBD1. This CDR3 spans 17 amino acids. Germline V gene lookup returns CDR1 SGHAT and CDR2 FQNNGV. V gave up 6 bases and J gave up 1 base; unmatched junction bases: 12. The CDR3 spells CASRIPLQGARNTEAFF. CDR3 coding DNA: TGTGCCAGCAGGATTCCCTTACAGGGGGCGAGGAACACTGAAGCTTTCTTT.

The V and J genes are TRBV27 and TRBJ1-4; a weak D match, TRBD1 (5 bases). The V and J ends lost 6 bases and 8 bases respectively, with 16 bases between them. CDR1 and CDR2 (germline): MNHEY, SMNVEV (reference sequence). The CDR3 length is 14 residues. The CDR3 DNA follows: TGTGCCAGCAGGCGACAGTCGGGTGGAGAAAAACTGTTTTTT. It is translated as CASRRQSGGEKLFF.

The V call is TRBV5-5, the J call TRBJ1-3; D might be TRBD1 (6 bases). V lost 2 bases and J lost 6, with 9 bases in between. In germline, CDR1 is SGHKS, CDR2 YYEKEE (reference sequence). The CDR3 sequence is 13 residues long. CDR3 sequence (DNA): TGTGCCAGCAGCTTTTGGGACACAAACACCATATATTTT. It yields the protein CASSFWDTNTIYF.

The chain couples TRBV10-3 to TRBJ2-7; the D is unclear. V was cut by 3 bases and J by 2 bases, with 2 bases left in between. Germline CDR1 is ENHRY and CDR2 is SYGVKD. The CDR3 extends over 11 amino acids. The DNA of the CDR3 is TGTGCCATCAGTGACGCCTACGAGCAGTACTTC. Translated: CAISDAYEQYF.

This clone appeared a single time. The chain recombines TRBV29-1 with TRBJ1-2; 8 positions match TRBD1. V lost 2 bases and J lost 4; bases outside the gene matches: 3. This CDR3 has 13 amino acids. Per the germline V gene, CDR1 is SQVTM and CDR2 is ANQGSEA. The CDR3 region has the DNA TGCAGCGTTGAAAGGACAGGGCGCTATGGCTACACCTTC. Encoded protein: CSVERTGRYGYTF. The full variable domain, rest sourced from reference TRBV29-1 and TRBJ1-2, is SAVISQKPSRDICQRGTSLTIQCQVDSQVTMMFWYRQQPGQSLTLIATANQGSEATYESGFVIDKFPISRPNLTFSTLTVSNMSPEDSSIYLCSVERTGRYGYTFGSGTRLTVV.

The chain joins TRBV5-6 to TRBJ2-5; 8 bases agree with TRBD2. This CDR3 comprises 17 residues. Trimming at V came to 7 bases and at J to 0 bases, leaving 14 bases not matched to a gene. CDR1 SGHDT and CDR2 YYEEEE come from the germline V gene. The CDR3 bases are TGTGCCAGCTCCCTCGGGGGGGCTATGGGGTACCAAGAGACCCAGTACTTC. As protein: CASSLGGAMGYQETQYF.

The chain combines TRBV25-1 with TRBJ1-5, with 9 nucleotides matching TRBD1. Germline loops: CDR1 MGHDK, CDR2 SYGVNS. V was clipped by 6 bases and J by 6 bases; unmatched bases: 6. This CDR3 is built from 14 residues. The CDR3 loop is CASRGQGMGQPQHF. The CDR3 bases are TGTGCCAGCAGGGGACAGGGAATGGGTCAGCCCCAGCATTTT.

The chain carries TRBV7-2 and TRBJ1-4; D ambiguous. The CDR3 runs 18 residues. Per germline, CDR1 SGHTA and CDR2 FQGNSA. With 3 bases removed from V and 8 bases from J, the gap between germline ends came to 25 bases. CDR3 nucleotide sequence: TGTGCCAGCAGCTTCAACCCAGTCCCGGGAATGGGGAAGGAAAAACTGTTTTTT. Its translation: CASSFNPVPGMGKEKLFF.